What follows are 4 T cell receptor beta chains derived from one specimen sequenced in a study of neoadjuvant nivolumab and ipilimumab in lung cancer. Using immunoSEQ multiplex PCR, the repertoire was profiled, and TCRdb retains in-frame clones only, with some absent. The sample has about 38,000 clones; 89% are singletons. The sample was peripheral blood, taken before neoadjuvant nivolumab, alone or with ipilimumab. These receptors all come from an adult with non-small cell lung cancer.

This clone was counted a single time. The chain combines TRBV6-4 with TRBJ2-2, with D possibly TRBD1 on 6 matching bases. Germline V CDR1 and CDR2: MRHNA, SNTAGT. V lost 6 bases and J 3 bases, leaving 11 bases between the germline ends. The CDR3 has 14 residues. For the CDR3, the DNA is TGTGCCAGCAGAGACAGGCATGACACCGGGGAGCTGTTTTTT. This gives the protein CASRDRHDTGELFF.

This chain uses TRBV28 with TRBJ2-5; either TRBD1 or TRBD2 may supply D (6 bases each). CDR1 and CDR2 (germline): MDHEN, SYDVKM. The V and J ends lost 8 bases and 9 bases respectively, with 16 bases between them. The CDR3 is 12 amino acids. CDR3 in DNA: TGTGCCAGCTACAGGGTTCGCGGGGCCCAGTACTTC. This codes for CASYRVRGAQYF.

The J gene is TRBJ2-5, the V gene TRBV5-4; TRBD2 aligns across 10 bases. This CDR3 has 15 residues. CDR1 is SGHNT and CDR2 is YYREEE in the germline V gene (reference sequence). V shed 4 bases, J shed 2 bases, and the junction held 5 bases outside the gene matches. CDR3 nucleotide sequence: TGTGCCAGCAGCAGAGGTAGCGGGAGGCAAGAGACCCAGTACTTC. Translated, it gives CASSRGSGRQETQYF.

This clone was picked up one time. The V and J genes are TRBV4-2 and TRBJ2-7, with D possibly being TRBD2 (5 bases). The CDR3 has 16 amino acids. The V and J ends lost 0 bases and 2 bases respectively, with 14 bases between them. Looked up from germline, CDR1 is LGHNA and CDR2 is YNFKEQ. CDR3 coding DNA: TGTGCCAGCAGCCAAGAACCCAGCGGTTATACCTACGAGCAGTACTTC. This codes for CASSQEPSGYTYEQYF.